This T cell receptor (beta chain) comes out of a study of blood T cell repertoires in COVID-19. About the study: Donors in the United States, Italy and Spain gave samples during acute or convalescent COVID-19. PBMCs, B-cell-depleted T cells, or T cells were the source of the cDNA or gDNA that made up the material.

Per the germline V gene, CDR1 is MDHEN and CDR2 is SYDVKM. This CDR3 has 18 residues. The trim removed 5 bases at V and 4 bases at J, leaving 16 bases unmatched. In the original processing: It was from reference gene primer amplification that nucleated cell counts were estimated. Profiling relied on immunoSEQ multiplex PCR, and the TCRdb table lists in-frame clones only, not all of them. The DNA gave D and trimming, while V, J and clone size come from that table. Found here are around 250,000 clones, about 87% of them singletons; the top ten hold around 9.6%. This sequence was found in a woman between 65 and 79 years old with COVID-19, enrolled during active disease. This chain links TRBV28 with TRBJ2-5, with 10 bases identical to TRBD2. The sample consisted of peripheral blood. The CDR3 region is CASSTQSGRAGRRETQYF. In nucleotides, the CDR3 is TGTGCCAGCAGTACCCAGAGCGGGAGGGCCGGTCGGCGAGAGACCCAGTACTTC.